A selection of T cell receptor beta chains follows, all from one sample in a study of cytomegalovirus exposure and HLA in healthy donors. The repertoire was sequenced with immunoSEQ multiplex PCR; TCRdb's copy has only in-frame clones and lacks some. The sample shows 99,000 or so clones, around 75% of them seen only once. Sequencing input: PBMCs. The receptors were sampled from a middle-aged man in good health and CMV-seronegative. The CDR3 runs from the conserved cysteine through the conserved F or W. Fields, in order: D gene, J gene, V gene, clone size, CDR3 DNA, CDR3 protein. A D gene is named only where the DNA matches it firmly. Not all rows give a size; the values are once, few, many and, for expanded clones, a class.

>TRBD2|TRBJ2-1|TRBV6-1|NA
TGTGCCAGCAGTGCCTTAGCGGGAGCTCTCTCCAATGAGCAGTTCTTC
CASSALAGALSNEQFF
>NA|TRBJ1-2|TRBV5-1|NA
TGCGCCAGCAGCTTGGGCACAGGGACCTATGGCTACACCTTC
CASSLGTGTYGYTF
>NA|TRBJ1-2|TRBV30|NA
TGTGCCTGGAGTGTCGGGGGTAGAGGTGGCTACACCTTC
CAWSVGGRGGYTF
>NA|TRBJ1-1|TRBV19|NA
TGTGCCATTACCGTGGGGGGGACTGAAGCTTTCTTT
CAITVGGTEAFF
>TRBD2|TRBJ2-3|TRBV29-1|NA
TGCAGCGTGGATAGCGGGATAGATACGCAGTATTTT
CSVDSGIDTQYF
>TRBD2|TRBJ2-1|TRBV7-9|NA
TGTGCCAGCAGCCCGACTAGCGGGGAATCCTACAATGAGCAGTTCTTC
CASSPTSGESYNEQFF
>NA|TRBJ1-1|TRBV9|NA
TGTGCCAGCAGCCAGGGCCAGACTGAAGCTTTCTTT
CASSQGQTEAFF
>NA|TRBJ1-4|TRBV2|NA
TGTGCCAGCCGAACGGAGAGTGAAAAACTGTTTTTT
CASRTESEKLFF
>TRBD1|TRBJ2-7|TRBV5-1|NA
TGCGCCAGCAGCCTATGGACAGGGACCTACGAGCAGTACTTC
CASSLWTGTYEQYF
>NA|TRBJ1-2|TRBV7-2|once
TGTGCCAGCAGCTTAGCCTTGAGTGCGGGCTACACCTTC
CASSLALSAGYTF
>NA|TRBJ1-1|TRBV9|NA
TGTGCCAGCAGCCCCGGGGGACCGAGAAACACTGAAGCTTTCTTT
CASSPGGPRNTEAFF
>TRBD2|TRBJ2-4|TRBV2|NA
TGTGCCAGCAGTGTTACCCCACTAGCGGGAGGCCGGGGCTCCAAAAACATTCAGTACTTC
CASSVTPLAGGRGSKNIQYF
>NA|TRBJ1-1|TRBV6-5|NA
TGTGCCAGCAGTTACACAGGTGCCGGGGAAGCTTTCTTT
CASSYTGAGEAFF
>NA|TRBJ2-1|TRBV1|few
TGCACCAGCAGCCACAGCTCCTACAATGAGCAGTTCTTC
CTSSHSSYNEQFF
>NA|TRBJ1-1|TRBV12-5|NA
TGTGCTAGTGGTTTATTGGGGCAAACTGAAGCTTTCTTT
CASGLLGQTEAFF
>NA|TRBJ1-3|TRBV5-4|few
TGTGCCACAGGGGACTCTGGAAACACCATATATTTT
CATGDSGNTIYF
>NA|TRBJ2-5|TRBV9|once
TGTGCCAGCAGCGTTGGTTCCGGGAACCAAGAGACCCAGTACTTC
CASSVGSGNQETQYF
>TRBD1|TRBJ2-6|TRBV7-9|NA
TGTGCCAGCAGCCTCTACGGACAGGGAACAGGGGCCAACGTCCTGACTTTC
CASSLYGQGTGANVLTF
>NA|TRBJ1-2|TRBV4-3|few
TGCGCCAGCAGCCAAGGAGGGATAACGACTAACTATGGCTACACCTTC
CASSQGGITTNYGYTF
>NA|TRBJ1-1|TRBV6-1|NA
TGTGCCAGCAGTCCTACCAAGAAAGTAGTTGGTGAAGCTTTCTTT
CASSPTKKVVGEAFF
>TRBD2|TRBJ2-7|TRBV7-2|NA
TGTGCCAGCAGCCCCGCGGGAGGGTGGGTAACCTACGAGCAGTACTTC
CASSPAGGWVTYEQYF
>TRBD1|TRBJ1-6|TRBV6-5|NA
TGTGCCAGCAACGAGGGGGCAGAAAATTCACCCCTCCACTTT
CASNEGAENSPLHF
>TRBD1|TRBJ1-2|TRBV28|NA
TGTGCCAGCAGTGCCGGACAGGTGGGACACTATGGCTACACCTTC
CASSAGQVGHYGYTF
>NA|TRBJ1-5|TRBV7-9|NA
TGTGCCAGCAGCTTAGCGGGAGGGCCTCAGCCCCAGCATTTT
CASSLAGGPQPQHF
>NA|TRBJ2-5|TRBV18|few
TGTGCCAGCTCACCAAATAGTGGGGGCGGAGAGACCCAGTACTTC
CASSPNSGGGETQYF
>NA|TRBJ2-2|TRBV9|NA
TGTGCCAGCAGCGGAGGAGATCCCTTCGGGGAGCTGTTTTTT
CASSGGDPFGELFF
>NA|TRBJ1-5|TRBV19|NA
TGTGCCAGTAATCGCGGGACCTCGAATCAGCCCCAGCATTTT
CASNRGTSNQPQHF
>TRBD1|TRBJ1-4|TRBV2|NA
TGTGCCAGTCTCAGGGGGCTATATGAAAAACTGTTTTTT
CASLRGLYEKLFF
>TRBD2|TRBJ2-7|TRBV29-1|NA
TGCAGCGTTGAACTAGTAATAGCGGGAGACTACGAGCAGTACTTC
CSVELVIAGDYEQYF
>TRBD2|TRBJ2-5|TRBV27|NA
TGTGCCAGCAGCCTCTACCCAGGCGCTAGCGGGTTAGAAGAGACCCAGTACTTC
CASSLYPGASGLEETQYF
>NA|TRBJ2-7|TRBV10-3|NA
TGTGCCATCAGTGAGTCAGGCGGGAAACCTTACGAGCAGTACTTC
CAISESGGKPYEQYF
>NA|TRBJ2-1|TRBV1|NA
TGCACCAGCAGACGACGCGGAAACCGGGACAAGGCTCTCAATGAGCAGTTCTTC
CTSRRRGNRDKALNEQFF
>NA|TRBJ1-1|TRBV4-1|few
TGCGCCAGCAGCCAAGTTAAGAGGACTGAAGCTTTCTTT
CASSQVKRTEAFF
>TRBD1|TRBJ1-2|TRBV9|NA
TGTGCCAGCAGCGTAGTTTCCTCTCCAGGGGGCGATGGCTACACCTTC
CASSVVSSPGGDGYTF
>NA|TRBJ1-5|TRBV9|NA
TGTGCCAGCAGCGTAGGGGGATTGACAGGGCCCCAGCATTTT
CASSVGGLTGPQHF
>NA|TRBJ1-2|TRBV6-5|NA
TGTGCCAGCAGTTACGACAGGCGAAGCTATGGCTACACCTTC
CASSYDRRSYGYTF
>TRBD1|TRBJ2-7|TRBV14|NA
TGTGCCAGCAGCCCATGGACAGGGGGCGAGCAGTACTTC
CASSPWTGGEQYF
>NA|TRBJ2-5|TRBV6-6|NA
TGTGCCAGCAGCCGGGGGTACCCCATCGGGGAGACCCAGTACTTC
CASSRGYPIGETQYF
>TRBD1|TRBJ2-2|TRBV18|NA
TGTGCCAGCTCACTACGGACAGGGTTTGACACCGGGGAGCTGTTTTTT
CASSLRTGFDTGELFF
>TRBD2|TRBJ2-7|TRBV6-1|few
TGTGCCAGCACGGGGGGTGGGTGGGACCACGAGCAGTACTTC
CASTGGGWDHEQYF
>TRBD2|TRBJ2-2|TRBV5-1|NA
TGCGCCAGCAGCTCAGACAAGCGGGGAGTAGGGCACGGGGAGCTGTTTTTT
CASSSDKRGVGHGELFF
>TRBD1|TRBJ1-3|TRBV15|few
TGTGCCACCAGCAGACCGGGAGGGGACAGGGTAGGAGCCTCTGGAAACACCATATATTTT
CATSRPGGDRVGASGNTIYF
>NA|TRBJ2-7|TRBV7-2|NA
TGTGCCAGCAGCTTAGCGGGAGAAGCGTCGGAGCAGTACTTC
CASSLAGEASEQYF
>NA|TRBJ2-7|TRBV6-5|NA
TGTGCCAGCAGTTACTCGACAGCCAGGAGCTCCTACGAGCAGTACTTC
CASSYSTARSSYEQYF
>TRBD1|TRBJ2-4|TRBV7-3|NA
TGTGCCAGCAGCACGGGACAGGCCGGCGCCGGCATTCAGTACTTC
CASSTGQAGAGIQYF
>NA|TRBJ2-1|TRBV7-7|once
TGTGCTAGCAGCCCGGGGTCCAACAATGAGCAGTTCTTC
CASSPGSNNEQFF
>TRBD2|TRBJ2-3|TRBV10-3|NA
TGTGCCATCAGCCTAGCGGAGAGCACAGATACGCAGTATTTT
CAISLAESTDTQYF
>TRBD2|TRBJ2-5|TRBV16|NA
TGTGCCAGCAGCCCCGAACCTTGGACTAGCGGGGGCTTTTACGAAGAGACCCAGTACTTC
CASSPEPWTSGGFYEETQYF
>TRBD1|TRBJ1-5|TRBV4-3|NA
TGCGCCAGCAGCCAGACACTCCGGGACAGGGGAGTGGGTAGCAATCAGCCCCAGCATTTT
CASSQTLRDRGVGSNQPQHF
>NA|TRBJ2-1|TRBV18|few
TGTGCCAGCTCACCACTTGAGAGTTCCTACAATGAGCAGTTCTTC
CASSPLESSYNEQFF
>NA|TRBJ2-3|TRBV19|NA
TGTGCCAGTAGTCCATGGGCTGGCACAGATACGCAGTATTTT
CASSPWAGTDTQYF
>TRBD1|TRBJ2-2|TRBV4-2|NA
TGTGCCAGCAGGCCTCTCTCGGGACAGGGGGCCGGGGAGCTGTTTTTT
CASRPLSGQGAGELFF
>TRBD2|TRBJ2-6|TRBV27|NA
TGTGCCAGCAGTTTCCTGGGACTAGCGGGCTCTGGGGCCAACGTCCTGACTTTC
CASSFLGLAGSGANVLTF
>TRBD1|TRBJ2-7|TRBV5-4|NA
TGTGCCAGCAGCCGACAGGGAAGTGGCGAGCAGTACTTC
CASSRQGSGEQYF
>TRBD2|TRBJ2-2|TRBV19|NA
TGTGCCAGTAGTCCCCCCGGGAGGGCCGGGGAGCTGTTTTTT
CASSPPGRAGELFF
>NA|TRBJ1-6|TRBV9|NA
TGTGCCAGCAGCGTAGAGCAGGGGCGGAATTCACCCCTCCACTTT
CASSVEQGRNSPLHF
>TRBD1|TRBJ2-1|TRBV7-9|NA
TGTGCCAGCAGCAACGGACAGGGTGACCCCTACAATGAGCAGTTCTTC
CASSNGQGDPYNEQFF